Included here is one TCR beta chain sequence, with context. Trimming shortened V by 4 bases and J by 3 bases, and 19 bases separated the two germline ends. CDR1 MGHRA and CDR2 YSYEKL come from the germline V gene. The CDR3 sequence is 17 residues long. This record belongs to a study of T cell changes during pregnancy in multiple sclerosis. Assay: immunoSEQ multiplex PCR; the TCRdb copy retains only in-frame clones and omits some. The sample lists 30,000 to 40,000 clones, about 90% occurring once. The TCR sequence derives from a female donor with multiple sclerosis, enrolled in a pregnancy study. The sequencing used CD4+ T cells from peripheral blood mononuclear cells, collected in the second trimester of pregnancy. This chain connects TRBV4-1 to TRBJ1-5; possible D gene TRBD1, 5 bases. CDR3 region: CASSPRWGDGHNQPQHF. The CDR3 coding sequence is TGCGCCAGCAGCCCGCGGTGGGGGGACGGGCACAATCAGCCCCAGCATTTT.